This T cell receptor (beta chain) was sequenced in a study of blood T cell repertoires in COVID-19 (dated by TCRdb to about 2020). Context from the whole study: Samples covering the acute and convalescent phases of COVID-19 were provided by collaborators in the United States, Italy and Spain. Samples came from the ongoing ImmuneRACE study (first 160 participants) plus 1,254 subjects from 6 global collaborators. Nearly every sample came with metadata listing a de-identified subject ID, COVID-19 status, age in years and sex. Where available, HLA class I and class II types were obtained from metadata supplied by the sample provider rather than from assay-based typing. The repertoires were made available in a free public database intended to serve as a resource for research on the immune response to SARS-CoV-2. The prospective study material was composed of cDNA or gDNA derived from T cells, B-cell-depleted T cells, or PBMCs. The dataset comprised deeply sampled blood TCRbeta repertoires from subjects exposed to, actively infected with, or recovered from COVID-19.

As concerns this clone: Its specific antigen is unknown. Nothing much larger sits one base from this clone, and base qualities are not available.

TCRbeta CDR3 regions were amplified from genomic DNA by means of the immunoSEQ Assay, a bias-controlled multiplex PCR. On the authors' methods: The number of nucleated cells in each sample was estimated from the amplification of reference gene primers within the assay. Sequence reads were collapsed and filtered to measure the absolute abundance of every unique TCRbeta CDR3 rearrangement. Productive Simpson clonality was computed per sample as the square root of Simpson's diversity index over productive rearrangements. In its TCRdb copy, this immuneACCESS table keeps in-frame sequences only and misses some clones. Where compared with another copy, unresolved V genes explain less than half of these, and the others have no known cause. V, J and clone size reflect that table, while D and trimming were determined from the DNA. This sample holds roughly 700,000 clones; 80% to 90% were observed only once. 0.2% to 0.3% of the sample comes from the top ten.

From its cysteine to its phenylalanine, the CDR3 spans 12 amino acids. Only CDR3 DNA remains: 36 bases, in frame from the first base. At the junction V is shortened by 6 bases and J by 1 base, with 6 bases in between. What the research found in general, with its limitations: Clinical and demographic metadata were provided uncurated, with the amount varying by source and participant.

Each collaborating institution followed its own protocols to collect whole blood in K2EDTA tubes. For TCRbeta analysis, collaborator samples were shipped as frozen whole blood, as isolated PBMCs, or as DNA extracted from either sample type. The sequence was collected from a woman under 30 with acute or convalescent COVID-19. The sequence links TRBV12-3 or TRBV12-4 to TRBJ1-2; the D gene identity is not certain. Material for sequencing was peripheral blood. The CDR3 region reads CASSLYNYGYTF. The DNA is as follows: TGTGCCAGCAGCCTTTATAACTATGGCTACACCTTC.